The rows below give T cell receptor beta chains drawn from one sample of a study of beta chain features in type 1 diabetes. TCRdb keeps only in-frame clones here, not all; method: immunoSEQ multiplex PCR. Of about 710,000 clones detected, about 14% appear once; the ten largest clones hold 0.035% to 0.045%. Sequencing used naive CD4+ T cells from blood. The receptors here all came from a man younger than 35 with type 1 diabetes. The CDR3 runs from the conserved cysteine through the conserved F or W. The D gene is left open where the match is weak. The listing skips clone size in some rows; elsewhere it reads once, few, many or a size class.

J,D,size,V,DNA,CDR3
TRBJ2-7,-,-,TRBV30,TGTGCCTGGAGTGTGACGGGCCACGAGCAGTACTTC,CAWSVTGHEQYF
TRBJ2-7,-,few,TRBV6-1,TGTGCCAGCAGGAGGGACATCCCTACCTACGAGCAGTACTTC,CASRRDIPTYEQYF
TRBJ2-1,-,few,TRBV7-2,TGTGCCAGCAGCCCAACGGCCGCGGAGGTCGGGCTCTTC,CASSPTAAEVGLF
TRBJ2-7,-,-,TRBV28,TGTGCCAGCAGTTTGGGGGGGCTCTCCTACGAGCAGTACTTC,CASSLGGLSYEQYF
TRBJ2-1,TRBD1,-,TRBV18,TGTGCCAGCTCACCACCGAAAGGACAGGGTGGTAGTGAGCAGTTCTTC,CASSPPKGQGGSEQFF
TRBJ2-5,TRBD1,-,TRBV7-9,TGTGCCAGCAGTCTTGACAGGGGACAAGAGACCCAGTACTTC,CASSLDRGQETQYF
TRBJ2-7,-,-,TRBV29-1,TGCAGCGTTGGAGACACAGGCGAGCAGTACTTC,CSVGDTGEQYF
TRBJ2-6,-,few,TRBV6-1,TGTGCCAGCAGTGGGAACAGGGCTGGGGCCAACGTCCTGACTTTC,CASSGNRAGANVLTF
TRBJ2-1,-,few,TRBV11-3,TGTGCCAGCAGCTTGATGGGTCACGAGCAGTTCTTC,CASSLMGHEQFF
TRBJ2-6,-,few,TRBV2,TGTGCCAGCGGTGGGGATGGGGCCAACGTCCTGACTTTC,CASGGDGANVLTF
TRBJ1-4,TRBD1,few,TRBV6-5,TGTGCCAGCAGTTTCAGGGGGGCAACTAATGAAAAACTGTTTTTT,CASSFRGATNEKLFF
TRBJ2-4,TRBD1,many,TRBV23-1,TGCGCCAGCAGTCGGACAGGGAGAGTGTCTTTTAGATACTTC,CASSRTGRVSFRYF
TRBJ2-1,TRBD1,few,TRBV19,TGTGCCAGTCGTACTACAGGGGTCCATGAGCAGTTCTTC,CASRTTGVHEQFF
TRBJ1-5,-,-,TRBV15,TGTGCCACCAGCAGCACAGGTCCGACTCAGCCCCAGCATTTT,CATSSTGPTQPQHF
TRBJ2-7,-,-,TRBV6-9,TGTGCCAGCCCGGCACCCTACGAGCAGTACTTC,CASPAPYEQYF
TRBJ2-2,TRBD1,few,TRBV12-5,TGTGCTAGTGGGTCCAGGGGGACAGGAACCGGGGAGCTGTTTTTT,CASGSRGTGTGELFF
TRBJ2-1,-,-,TRBV6-5,TGTGCCAGCAGTTTGGGGAATGAGCAGTTCTTC,CASSLGNEQFF
TRBJ1-1,-,few,TRBV9,TGTGCCAGCAGCGTAGCTGAAGTGGCCAGGGCTTTCTTT,CASSVAEVARAFF
TRBJ2-7,-,-,TRBV4-1,TGCGCCAGCAGCCTCCGGGACGACTCCTACGAGCAGTACTTC,CASSLRDDSYEQYF
TRBJ2-1,TRBD2,-,TRBV30,TGTGCCTGGGCTCTAGCGGGTCCTTCCTACAATGAGCAGTTCTTC,CAWALAGPSYNEQFF
TRBJ2-1,-,-,TRBV7-2,TGTGCCAGCGTCAGTCGGACAAACTACAATGAGCAGTTCTTC,CASVSRTNYNEQFF
TRBJ2-1,-,-,TRBV7-9,TGTGCCAGCAGCGTCCGGGACGACAATGAGCAGTTCTTC,CASSVRDDNEQFF
TRBJ1-6,-,few,TRBV14,TGTGCCAGCAGCCCTCCAAGTTTAGGTTCACCCCTCCACTTT,CASSPPSLGSPLHF
TRBJ2-5,-,-,TRBV29-1,TGCAGCGTTGAAGAACAGGACCAAGAGACCCAGTACTTC,CSVEEQDQETQYF
TRBJ1-3,-,-,TRBV9,TGTGCCAGCAGTTTATTTGGGGTCTCTGGAAACACCATATATTTT,CASSLFGVSGNTIYF
TRBJ2-5,TRBD1,-,TRBV2,TGTGCCAGCAGTTCATGGACAGGGGAAGAGACCCAGTACTTC,CASSSWTGEETQYF
TRBJ1-5,-,-,TRBV7-2,TGTGCCAGCAGCTTAGAGGGTTTGAGCAATCAGCCCCAGCATTTT,CASSLEGLSNQPQHF
TRBJ2-7,TRBD1,-,TRBV6-5,TGTGCCAGCAGCAAGCCCGGGACAGGGGCCGAGCAGTACTTC,CASSKPGTGAEQYF
TRBJ2-1,TRBD1,few,TRBV5-6,TGTGCCAGCAGCTGGTACAGGGGGGATGAGCAGTTCTTC,CASSWYRGDEQFF
TRBJ1-2,-,-,TRBV6-5,TGTGCCAGCAGTAATCCGGGACGCACGGGTGGCTACACCTTC,CASSNPGRTGGYTF
TRBJ1-4,-,-,TRBV5-1,TGCGCCAGCAGCCCTGTTGGAACTAATGAAAAACTGTTTTTT,CASSPVGTNEKLFF
TRBJ2-7,TRBD2,few,TRBV30,TGTGCCTGGAGAACCGACTGGGAGGGCGAGCAGTACTTC,CAWRTDWEGEQYF
TRBJ2-2,TRBD1,-,TRBV7-2,TGTGCCAGCAGCCCCCGGGACAGGGCCGGGGAGCTGTTTTTT,CASSPRDRAGELFF
TRBJ2-5,-,-,TRBV5-1,TGCGCCAGCAGCTTGGCCGGAGAATACGCGACCCAGTACTTC,CASSLAGEYATQYF
TRBJ2-3,-,few,TRBV11-2,TGTGCCAGCCTCACCGGGGGCACAGATACGCAGTATTTT,CASLTGGTDTQYF
TRBJ2-2,-,-,TRBV9,TGTGCCAGCAGCCAAAAGGGGGACGGGGAGCTGTTTTTT,CASSQKGDGELFF
TRBJ2-3,-,few,TRBV29-1,TGCAGCGCCGATGACAGTTTTAGCACAGATACGCAGTATTTT,CSADDSFSTDTQYF
TRBJ2-6,-,few,TRBV5-1,TGCGCCAGCAGCCCAAGTGCTTCTGGGGCCAACGTCCTGACTTTC,CASSPSASGANVLTF
TRBJ2-3,-,-,TRBV10-1,TGCGCCAGCAGTGAGGGACAGATAATCACAGATACGCAGTATTTT,CASSEGQIITDTQYF
TRBJ2-7,-,-,TRBV7-2,TGTGCCAGCGCCTACGGGACGGAGCAGGGGGAGCAGTACTTC,CASAYGTEQGEQYF
TRBJ2-1,TRBD1,few,TRBV28,TGTGCCAGCAGCAAGGACAGGGGCTACTACAATGAGCAGTTCTTC,CASSKDRGYYNEQFF
TRBJ2-4,-,-,TRBV5-1,TGCGCCAGCAGCGGACCGGGACACAAAAACATTCAGTACTTC,CASSGPGHKNIQYF
TRBJ1-6,-,few,TRBV30,TGTGCCTGGTTGAAAAATAGGGTGAATTCACCCCTCCACTTT,CAWLKNRVNSPLHF
TRBJ2-2,-,-,TRBV7-9,TGTGCCATCAACACCGGGGAGCTGTTTTTT,CAINTGELFF
TRBJ2-5,-,few,TRBV5-1,TGCGCCAGCAGCTTGGAATCGGGAACCCAGTACTTC,CASSLESGTQYF